These T cell receptor beta chains were read from a single sample in a study of identical twins. TCRdb reprocessed the 5' RACE reads with MiXCR, giving one entry per CDR3 protein. The sample lists more than 1.5 million distinct CDR3 sequences, 32% occurring once. The specimen was cord blood. The receptors derive from a newborn girl in good health. Each CDR3 is given with its conserved first and last residue. The D gene is left open where the match is weak. Not all rows give a size; the values are once, few, many and, for expanded clones, a class.

14	TRBV20-1	TRBJ2-7	.	.	CSARDWRTTYEQYF	TGCAGTGCTAGAGATTGGAGAACTACCTACGAGCAGTACTTC
15	TRBV7-9	TRBJ1-4	few	.	CASSSRVASREKLFF	TGTGCCAGCAGCTCCCGGGTAGCTTCTCGAGAAAAACTGTTTTTT
16	TRBV12-3/TRBV12-4	TRBJ2-7	once	.	CASSAERGSGSYEQYF	TGTGCCAGCAGTGCCGAGAGGGGGTCGGGCTCCTACGAGCAGTACTTC
12	TRBV3-1	TRBJ2-1	.	.	CASSGLSNEQFF	TGTGCCAGCAGTGGACTTTCGAATGAGCAGTTCTTC
13	TRBV27	TRBJ2-1	many	.	CASSSTTSTALFF	TGTGCCAGCAGTTCCACTACTAGTACCGCCTTGTTCTTC
15	TRBV18	TRBJ1-1	.	.	CASSPPFRQTAEAFF	TGTGCCAGCTCACCACCGTTCCGACAGACCGCTGAAGCTTTCTTT
16	TRBV20-1	TRBJ2-7	few	.	CSADRVPGLLSYEQYF	TGCAGTGCTGATAGGGTTCCGGGACTCCTCTCCTACGAGCAGTACTTC
15	TRBV20-1	TRBJ1-5	many	TRBD1	CSARSPDRVYQPQHF	TGCAGTGCTAGATCTCCGGACAGGGTTTATCAGCCCCAGCATTTT
14	TRBV10-3	TRBJ2-3	many	.	CAISEVPGTDTQYF	TGTGCCATCAGTGAGGTCCCGGGGACAGATACGCAGTATTTT
14	TRBV11-3	TRBJ1-2	.	TRBD1	CASSLDRTGTGYTF	TGTGCCAGCAGCTTAGATCGGACAGGGACAGGCTACACCTTC
15	TRBV10-3	TRBJ1-1	.	.	CAISESPRVNTEAFF	TGTGCCATCAGTGAGTCACCCAGGGTGAACACTGAAGCTTTCTTT
14	TRBV15	TRBJ1-6	.	.	CATSRDGRNSPPHF	TGTGCCACCAGCAGAGATGGGCGTAATTCACCCCCCCACTTT
16	TRBV7-9	TRBJ1-1	.	.	CASSLGGGGLATEAFF	TGTGCCAGCAGCTTAGGAGGGGGGGGCCTGGCTACTGAAGCTTTCTTT
15	TRBV3-1	TRBJ2-1	.	TRBD2	CASSKTGGPKYEQFF	TGTGCCAGCTCAAAAACGGGAGGGCCCAAGTATGAGCAGTTCTTC
14	TRBV7-2	TRBJ2-1	many	.	CASSLSLVDNEQFF	TGTGCCAGCAGCTTGTCGCTAGTCGACAATGAGCAGTTCTTC
20	TRBV20-1	TRBJ2-3	few	TRBD2	CSARTRTSGRPHLVTDTQYF	TGCAGTGCTAGAACCCGGACTAGCGGGAGGCCCCACTTAGTGACAGATACGCAGTATTTT
14	TRBV10-3	TRBJ1-6	few	TRBD1	CAIRRDSYNSPLHF	TGTGCCATCAGACGGGACAGTTATAATTCACCCCTCCACTTT
15	TRBV14	TRBJ2-7	.	.	CAGSQGPWSSYEQYF	TGTGCCGGCAGCCAAGGCCCTTGGAGCTCCTACGAGCAGTACTTC
14	TRBV10-3	TRBJ2-1	.	TRBD2	CAISALAGDNEQFF	TGTGCCATCAGTGCACTAGCGGGGGACAATGAGCAGTTCTTC
11	TRBV20-1	TRBJ1-4	.	.	CSADQREKLFF	TGCAGTGCGGATCAGCGGGAAAAACTGTTTTTT
16	TRBV7-6	TRBJ1-5	.	TRBD1	CASSLGKGTGLEPQHF	TGTGCCAGCAGCTTAGGGAAGGGGACAGGGCTCGAGCCCCAGCATTTT
17	TRBV12-3/TRBV12-4	TRBJ2-3	many	TRBD2	CASSLFGLAGGPDTQYF	TGTGCCAGCAGTTTGTTCGGACTAGCGGGGGGGCCAGATACGCAGTATTTT
14	TRBV20-1	TRBJ2-3	few	TRBD2	CSLKSGGGTDTQYF	TGCAGCCTTAAGAGCGGGGGAGGGACAGATACGCAGTATTTT
13	TRBV12-3/TRBV12-4	TRBJ2-1	.	.	CASSPGYPNEQFF	TGTGCCAGCAGCCCTGGCTACCCCAATGAGCAGTTCTTC
13	TRBV19	TRBJ1-4	.	.	CATNRAPREKLFF	TGTGCCACTAACAGGGCTCCTCGTGAAAAACTGTTTTTT
12	TRBV12-3/TRBV12-4	TRBJ2-5	few	TRBD1	CASGGQGREQYF	TGTGCCAGCGGGGGACAGGGTCGGGAGCAGTACTTC
13	TRBV10-3	TRBJ1-2	.	TRBD1	CAIGHDRVYGYTF	TGTGCCATCGGACACGACAGGGTCTATGGCTACACCTTC
15	TRBV30	TRBJ2-2	.	TRBD2	CAWRRLAGSTGELFF	TGTGCCTGGAGGAGGCTAGCGGGATCTACCGGGGAGCTGTTTTTT
17	TRBV10-3	TRBJ2-3	few	.	CAISESVRAWGTDTQYF	TGTGCCATCAGTGAGTCGGTAAGGGCGTGGGGCACAGATACGCAGTATTTT
13	TRBV4-1	TRBJ2-1	once	.	CASSQTGRNEQFF	TGCGCCAGCAGCCAAACAGGGCGGAATGAGCAGTTCTTC
14	TRBV20-1	TRBJ1-1	.	.	CSAPLWGRDTEAFF	TGCAGTGCTCCCCTTTGGGGGAGGGACACTGAAGCTTTCTTT
14	TRBV2	TRBJ2-7	.	TRBD1	CASSVDRGDYEQYF	TGTGCCAGCAGCGTGGACAGGGGGGATTACGAGCAGTACTTC
16	TRBV12-3/TRBV12-4	TRBJ2-3	few	.	CASSLVWQGGTDTQYF	TGTGCCAGCAGTTTAGTCTGGCAGGGCGGCACAGATACGCAGTATTTT
16	TRBV6-6	TRBJ1-6	.	.	CASSYSWSSYNSPLHF	TGTGCCAGCAGTTACTCGTGGAGCTCCTATAATTCACCCCTCCACTTT
15	TRBV5-1	TRBJ1-4	few	TRBD1	CASSLADRVYEKLFF	TGCGCCAGCAGCTTGGCAGACAGGGTATATGAAAAACTGTTTTTT
15	TRBV9	TRBJ2-7	.	.	CASSVSDWEYNEQYF	TGTGCCAGCAGCGTATCCGACTGGGAGTACAATGAGCAGTACTTC
14	TRBV12-3/TRBV12-4	TRBJ2-3	.	.	CASSRGALTDTQYF	TGTGCCAGCAGTCGGGGGGCTCTCACAGATACGCAGTATTTT
16	TRBV20-1	TRBJ1-5	.	TRBD1	CSARDPGQGGNQPQHF	TGCAGTGCTAGAGATCCGGGACAGGGGGGCAATCAGCCCCAGCATTTT
15	TRBV20-1	TRBJ2-3	few	.	CSAKDPPGHTDTQYF	TGCAGTGCTAAGGACCCCCCTGGTCACACAGATACGCAGTATTTT
12	TRBV12-3/TRBV12-4	TRBJ2-5	many	.	CASSFPEETQYF	TGTGCCAGCAGTTTCCCAGAAGAGACCCAGTACTTC
16	TRBV7-2	TRBJ2-1	.	.	CASSLQTSGTLHEQFF	TGTGCCAGCAGCTTGCAAACGAGCGGGACACTCCATGAGCAGTTCTTC
17	TRBV24-1	TRBJ2-1	.	TRBD1	CATSDRGSRYSYNEQFF	TGTGCCACCAGTGACAGGGGGTCAAGATATTCCTACAATGAGCAGTTCTTC
15	TRBV4-1	TRBJ1-6	.	.	CASSQVLQGNSPLHF	TGCGCCAGCAGCCAAGTTTTACAGGGAAATTCACCCCTCCACTTT
12	TRBV29-1	TRBJ2-1	.	.	CSVPPTRNEQFF	TGCAGCGTCCCACCTACAAGGAATGAGCAGTTCTTC
15	TRBV2	TRBJ2-2	.	TRBD1	CASNRETGGTGELFF	TGTGCCAGCAACCGGGAGACAGGGGGTACCGGGGAGCTGTTTTTT
14	TRBV7-9	TRBJ2-3	.	TRBD1	CASSRQGFGDTQYF	TGTGCCAGCAGCCGACAGGGCTTCGGAGATACGCAGTATTTT
14	TRBV6-5	TRBJ2-1	many	.	CASRADGPYNEQFF	TGTGCCAGCAGGGCCGATGGCCCCTACAATGAGCAGTTCTTC
14	TRBV20-1	TRBJ2-1	.	TRBD2	CSARDWTSGNEQFF	TGCAGTGCTAGAGATTGGACTAGCGGGAATGAGCAGTTCTTC